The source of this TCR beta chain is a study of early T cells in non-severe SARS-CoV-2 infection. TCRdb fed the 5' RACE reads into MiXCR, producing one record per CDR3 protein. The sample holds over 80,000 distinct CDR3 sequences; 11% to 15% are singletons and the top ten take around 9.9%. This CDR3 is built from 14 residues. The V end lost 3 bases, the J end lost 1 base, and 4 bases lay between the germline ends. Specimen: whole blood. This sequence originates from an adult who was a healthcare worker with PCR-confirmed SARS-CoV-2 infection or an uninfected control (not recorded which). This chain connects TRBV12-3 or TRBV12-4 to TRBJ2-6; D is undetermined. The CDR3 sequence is CASSFGSGANVLTF. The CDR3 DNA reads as TGTGCCAGCAGTTTTGGGTCTGGGGCCAACGTCCTGACTTTC.